This record looks at one TCR beta chain sequence and its context. The sample is drawn from a study of blood T cell repertoires in COVID-19. At the level of the study: Sites in the United States, Italy and Spain provided acute and convalescent COVID-19 samples.

In the source study's methods: Estimation of nucleated cell counts was performed using reference gene primer amplification. Libraries were prepared by immunoSEQ multiplex PCR; TCRdb keeps only in-frame clonotypes and omits some of them. D and trimming were read from the DNA, whereas the V and J calls and clone size are those reported in that table. This table has 200,000 to 250,000 clones, about nine tenths appearing once. Participant-reported clinical history was the basis for cohort assignment. The V end was cut by 6 bases, the J end by 3 bases, with 27 bases between. This CDR3 spans 20 amino acids. The germline V gene encodes CDR1 LGHDT and CDR2 YNNKEL (reference sequence).

The genes are TRBV3-1 (or the pseudogene TRBV3-2) and TRBJ2-6, with D possibly being TRBD2 (6 bases). The sequence was obtained from a man aged 30 to 39 in a cohort exposed to, infected with or recovered from COVID-19 (not recorded which). Material for sequencing was PBMCs or T cells enriched from blood (not recorded which). CDR3 loop: CASSTSPGLSVVGGANVLTF. CDR3 DNA sequence: TGTGCCAGCAGTACTTCTCCGGGACTTTCTGTTGTAGGTGGGGCCAACGTCCTGACTTTC.